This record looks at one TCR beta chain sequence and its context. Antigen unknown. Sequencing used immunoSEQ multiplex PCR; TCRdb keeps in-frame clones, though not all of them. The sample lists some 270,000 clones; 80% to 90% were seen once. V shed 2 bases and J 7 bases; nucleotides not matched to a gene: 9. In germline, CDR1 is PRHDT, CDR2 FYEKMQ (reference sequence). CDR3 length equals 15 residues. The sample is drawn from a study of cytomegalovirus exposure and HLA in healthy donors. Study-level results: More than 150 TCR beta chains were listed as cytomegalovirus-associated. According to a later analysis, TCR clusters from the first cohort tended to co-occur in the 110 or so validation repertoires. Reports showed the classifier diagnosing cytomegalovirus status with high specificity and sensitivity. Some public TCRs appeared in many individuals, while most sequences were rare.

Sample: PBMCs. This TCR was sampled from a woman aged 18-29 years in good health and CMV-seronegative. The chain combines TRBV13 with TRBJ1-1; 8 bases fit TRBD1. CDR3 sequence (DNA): TGTGCCAGCAGCTTAAGGGGAAGACAGGGGAATGAAGCTTTCTTT. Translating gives CASSLRGRQGNEAFF.